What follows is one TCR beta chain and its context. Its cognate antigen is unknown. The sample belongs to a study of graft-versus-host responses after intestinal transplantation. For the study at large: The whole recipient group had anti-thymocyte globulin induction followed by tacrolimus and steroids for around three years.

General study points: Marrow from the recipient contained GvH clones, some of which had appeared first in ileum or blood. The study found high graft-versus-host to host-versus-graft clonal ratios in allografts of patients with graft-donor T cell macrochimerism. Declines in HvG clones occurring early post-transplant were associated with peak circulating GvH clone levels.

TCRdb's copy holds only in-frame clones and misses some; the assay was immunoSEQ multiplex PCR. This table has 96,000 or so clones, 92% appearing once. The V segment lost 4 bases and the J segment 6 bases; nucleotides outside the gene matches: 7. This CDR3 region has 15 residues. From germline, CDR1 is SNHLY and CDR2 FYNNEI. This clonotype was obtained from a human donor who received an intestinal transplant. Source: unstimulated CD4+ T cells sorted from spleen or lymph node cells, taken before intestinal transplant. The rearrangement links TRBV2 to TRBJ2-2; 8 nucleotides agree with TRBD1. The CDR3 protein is CASSVWTGSAGELFF. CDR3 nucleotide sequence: TGTGCCAGCAGTGTATGGACAGGGTCCGCCGGGGAGCTGTTTTTT.